Listed below are T cell receptor beta chains from one sample, sequenced in a study of shared clonotypes between healthy human individuals. Method: immunoSEQ multiplex PCR; TCRdb's copy keeps in-frame clones and lacks some. The data contain fewer than 3 million clones, under 95% of them singletons. The material sequenced was naive CD4+ T cells from PBMCs. Receptors originate from a man between 18 and 35 years old in good health. Some clones in this sample may be carry-over from other donors' samples. Both conserved end residues are part of each CDR3. D genes are given only for firm matches. The size entry is marked missing in some rows and otherwise reads once, few, many or a size class.

CDR3nt: TGTGCCAGCAGCTTAGCCGAAACGAGACTACAGTTCTTC; CDR3aa: CASSLAETRLQFF; v_gene: TRBV11-2; j_gene: TRBJ2-1; abundance: .; d_gene: .
CDR3nt: TGTGCCAGCAGTTACAGGGTACGGGAGACCCAGTACTTC; CDR3aa: CASSYRVRETQYF; v_gene: TRBV28; j_gene: TRBJ2-5; abundance: .; d_gene: .
CDR3nt: TGTGCCAGCTGGGGCAGGGGGCAGGGCGAGCGTTACAATGAGCAGTTCTTC; CDR3aa: CASWGRGQGERYNEQFF; v_gene: TRBV28; j_gene: TRBJ2-1; abundance: .; d_gene: TRBD1
CDR3nt: TGCGCCAGCAGCCAAGTTGGGGGCTCTGGAAACACCATATATTTT; CDR3aa: CASSQVGGSGNTIYF; v_gene: TRBV4-1; j_gene: TRBJ1-3; abundance: .; d_gene: .
CDR3nt: TGTGCCAGCTCACCACCCCAGGCGGGTGAGCAGTTCTTC; CDR3aa: CASSPPQAGEQFF; v_gene: TRBV18; j_gene: TRBJ2-1; abundance: .; d_gene: .
CDR3nt: TGCGCCAGCAGCTTCCGGGTCCCGAACACTGAAGCTTTCTTT; CDR3aa: CASSFRVPNTEAFF; v_gene: TRBV5-1; j_gene: TRBJ1-1; abundance: .; d_gene: .
CDR3nt: TGTGCCTGGAGGGGTACCCCAGGAGAAGCTTTCTTT; CDR3aa: CAWRGTPGEAFF; v_gene: TRBV30; j_gene: TRBJ1-1; abundance: .; d_gene: .
CDR3nt: TGTGCCAGCAGCTTAACGCAGGGGTCTGGCTACACCTTC; CDR3aa: CASSLTQGSGYTF; v_gene: TRBV7-3; j_gene: TRBJ1-2; abundance: .; d_gene: .
CDR3nt: TGTGCCACCAGCAGAGCCCCGGGACACGAGGGGTATCAGCCCCAGCATTTT; CDR3aa: CATSRAPGHEGYQPQHF; v_gene: TRBV15; j_gene: TRBJ1-5; abundance: .; d_gene: .
CDR3nt: TGTGCCAGCAGCTCCTGGTTCCGCGGGGTCTCCTACAATGAGCAGTTCTTC; CDR3aa: CASSSWFRGVSYNEQFF; v_gene: TRBV7-9; j_gene: TRBJ2-1; abundance: .; d_gene: .
CDR3nt: TGCGCCAGCAGCTACCCGGGACAGGGGGTGGATACGCAGTATTTT; CDR3aa: CASSYPGQGVDTQYF; v_gene: TRBV5-1; j_gene: TRBJ2-3; abundance: .; d_gene: TRBD1
CDR3nt: TGCGCCAGCAGCCAAGGGGGACGACAGGGTCCGACCTACGAGCAGTACTTC; CDR3aa: CASSQGGRQGPTYEQYF; v_gene: TRBV4-3; j_gene: TRBJ2-7; abundance: .; d_gene: TRBD1
CDR3nt: TGCAGCGTCCACAGCCGGAGTGGGGGGCAGTACTTC; CDR3aa: CSVHSRSGGQYF; v_gene: TRBV29-1; j_gene: TRBJ2-7; abundance: .; d_gene: .
CDR3nt: TGTGCCAGCAGCGACGGACAGCTTTACAATGAGCAGTTCTTC; CDR3aa: CASSDGQLYNEQFF; v_gene: TRBV27; j_gene: TRBJ2-1; abundance: .; d_gene: .
CDR3nt: TGTGCCAGCAGCTTGGCTCGTTCGAACACCGGGGAGCTGTTTTTT; CDR3aa: CASSLARSNTGELFF; v_gene: TRBV5-4; j_gene: TRBJ2-2; abundance: few; d_gene: .
CDR3nt: TGTGCCAGCAGGACCGGGACAGGGTGGCATGGCTACACCTTC; CDR3aa: CASRTGTGWHGYTF; v_gene: TRBV6-5; j_gene: TRBJ1-2; abundance: once; d_gene: TRBD1
CDR3nt: TGTGCCACCAGCATACCTAGCGGTACCCCAGATACGCAGTATTTT; CDR3aa: CATSIPSGTPDTQYF; v_gene: TRBV15; j_gene: TRBJ2-3; abundance: .; d_gene: TRBD2
CDR3nt: TGTGCCAGCAGCTTCGGGACCGACCAGCCCCAGCATTTT; CDR3aa: CASSFGTDQPQHF; v_gene: TRBV7-6; j_gene: TRBJ1-5; abundance: .; d_gene: .
CDR3nt: TGTGCCTGGAGCGCGCGACCGCCAGGGAGCTCCTACAATGAGCAGTTCTTC; CDR3aa: CAWSARPPGSSYNEQFF; v_gene: TRBV30; j_gene: TRBJ2-1; abundance: .; d_gene: .
CDR3nt: TGTGCCAGCAGCCCCAAGAGGAGGGGTAAGGTTAAGTACGAGCAGTACTTC; CDR3aa: CASSPKRRGKVKYEQYF; v_gene: TRBV11-2; j_gene: TRBJ2-7; abundance: .; d_gene: .
CDR3nt: TGTGCCAGCTCACCGTCTGGGACCGGGGAGCTGTTTTTT; CDR3aa: CASSPSGTGELFF; v_gene: TRBV18; j_gene: TRBJ2-2; abundance: .; d_gene: .
CDR3nt: TGTGCCAGCAGCTCCGACAGGGGCAATGAGCAGTTCTTC; CDR3aa: CASSSDRGNEQFF; v_gene: TRBV7-2; j_gene: TRBJ2-1; abundance: .; d_gene: TRBD1
CDR3nt: TGTGCCAGTAGTATCTGGGGTGAGCAGTTCTTC; CDR3aa: CASSIWGEQFF; v_gene: TRBV19; j_gene: TRBJ2-1; abundance: few; d_gene: .
CDR3nt: TGCGCCAGCACAGGGGACGACTCTGGGGCCAACGTCCTGACTTTC; CDR3aa: CASTGDDSGANVLTF; v_gene: TRBV10-2; j_gene: TRBJ2-6; abundance: .; d_gene: .
CDR3nt: TGTGCCGCGACGGCGGCAACTGAAGCTTTCTTT; CDR3aa: CAATAATEAFF; v_gene: TRBV28; j_gene: TRBJ1-1; abundance: .; d_gene: .
CDR3nt: TGTGCCAGCAGCTTGGGGTTGTATGGCTACACCTTC; CDR3aa: CASSLGLYGYTF; v_gene: TRBV5-8; j_gene: TRBJ1-2; abundance: .; d_gene: .
CDR3nt: TGTGCCAGCAGCCAAGGCCTCGCGGAGACCCAGTACTTC; CDR3aa: CASSQGLAETQYF; v_gene: TRBV14; j_gene: TRBJ2-5; abundance: .; d_gene: .
CDR3nt: TGCGCCAGCAGCCATCTCGGGGGGCTAGCGGGAGGGGCGAACACAGATACGCAGTATTTT; CDR3aa: CASSHLGGLAGGANTDTQYF; v_gene: TRBV4-1; j_gene: TRBJ2-3; abundance: .; d_gene: TRBD2
CDR3nt: TGTGCCAGCAGCCTACTTTCGACCAATACGCAGTATTTT; CDR3aa: CASSLLSTNTQYF; v_gene: TRBV7-3; j_gene: TRBJ2-3; abundance: .; d_gene: .
CDR3nt: TGTGCCAGCAGTGAATATGGCAAGTTGAACACTGAAGCTTTCTTT; CDR3aa: CASSEYGKLNTEAFF; v_gene: TRBV6-1; j_gene: TRBJ1-1; abundance: .; d_gene: .
CDR3nt: TGCAGCGTTGAAGATTCAGCGGGAGGGCAAGAGACCCAGTACTTC; CDR3aa: CSVEDSAGGQETQYF; v_gene: TRBV29-1; j_gene: TRBJ2-5; abundance: .; d_gene: TRBD2